This TCR beta chain came from a study of shared clonotypes between healthy human individuals. Per the original data handling: Junction-only sequences without quality scores were provided by ImmunoSEQ, so filtering was different. The repertoire was sequenced with immunoSEQ multiplex PCR; TCRdb's copy has only in-frame clones and lacks some. V, J and clone size reflect that table, while D and trimming were determined from the DNA. The table includes roughly 1,100,000 clones, around 74% detected once. Overall study findings and caveats: Larger estimated richness was generally recorded for naive subsets relative to memory subsets.

Notes on this clone: As yet, its antigen is unknown.

The sample was memory CD4+ T cells sorted from blood. Subset here: CD45RA-negative fraction. The sequence was collected from a man aged 18 to 35 in good health.

CDR3: CASSIQGTNEKLFF. The CDR3 nucleotides read TGCGCCAGCAGCATACAGGGTACCAATGAAAAACTGTTTTTT. The V and J genes are TRBV5-1 and TRBJ1-4; TRBD1 is a possible D gene (6 bases). The CDR3 covers 14 residues. V was shortened by 4 bases and J by 5 bases, with 12 bases between the two germline ends. Germline CDR1 reads SGHRS; CDR2 reads YFSETQ.